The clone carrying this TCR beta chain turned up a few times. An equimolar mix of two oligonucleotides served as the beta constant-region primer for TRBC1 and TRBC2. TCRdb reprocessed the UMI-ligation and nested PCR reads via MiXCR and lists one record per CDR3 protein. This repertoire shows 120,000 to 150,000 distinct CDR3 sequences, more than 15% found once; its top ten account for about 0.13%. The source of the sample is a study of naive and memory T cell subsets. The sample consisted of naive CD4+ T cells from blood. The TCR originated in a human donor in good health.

Here the CDR3 reads CASSLEVGPQETQYF. CDR3 nucleotide sequence: TGTGCCAGCAGCTTAGAGGTCGGCCCCCAAGAGACCCAGTACTTC. The chain carries TRBV7-9 and TRBJ2-5; no firm D call. Per the germline V gene, CDR1 is SEHNR and CDR2 is FQNEAQ (reference sequence). There are 15 residues in the CDR3. Trimming shortened V by 1 base and J by 1 base, and 10 bases separated the two germline ends.